The T cell receptor beta chain described here comes from a study of blood T cell repertoires in COVID-19. This clone has just one count. Compared with germline, one end of the junction differs, possibly owing to a read error. Only in-frame clones appear in the TCRdb table, and some are missing; sequencing was by immunoSEQ multiplex PCR. The repertoire consists of approximately 220,000 clones, with 80% to 90% occurring once and the leading ten covering 4.8%. Adults between roughly 18 and 89 years of age took part from 24 US areas. Cohorts were based on clinical histories the participants reported. Sequenced sample: PBMCs or T cells enriched from blood (not recorded which). The sequence was collected from a woman aged 45-65 years who had been exposed to COVID-19.

The chain's CDR3 is CASRIAVGGAFEAFF. CDR3 DNA sequence: TGTGCCAGTCGTATCGCAGTAGGCGGCGCGTTTGAAGCTTTCTTT. The chain couples TRBV19 to TRBJ1-1; D gene uncertain. The CDR3 has 15 amino acids. From germline, CDR1 is LNHDA and CDR2 SQIVND (reference sequence).